The text below deals with one T cell receptor (beta chain). Per the authors' pipeline: Nucleated cell number was recorded as an estimate derived from reference gene primer amplification. Data came from immunoSEQ multiplex PCR; TCRdb stores just in-frame clones and leaves some out. That table is the source of V, J and clone size, and D and trimming were worked out from the DNA. The sample lists 280,000 or so clones, under 90% occurring once. The data were taken from a study of blood T cell repertoires in COVID-19. As for the study in general: PBMCs, B-cell-depleted T cells, or T cells were the source of the cDNA or gDNA that made up the material.

The CDR3 length is 13 residues. Trimming took off 3 bases at V and 2 bases at J, with 8 bases between the two ends. Germline V gives CDR1 GTSNPN, CDR2 SVGIG (reference sequence). This sequence originates from a woman in her forties or fifties who had recovered from COVID-19. Input material: peripheral blood. This chain connects TRBV30 to TRBJ1-3; maybe TRBD1 (5 bases). The CDR3 nucleotides are TGTGCCTGGAGACAGGATACTGGAAACACCATATATTTT. Amino acids: CAWRQDTGNTIYF.